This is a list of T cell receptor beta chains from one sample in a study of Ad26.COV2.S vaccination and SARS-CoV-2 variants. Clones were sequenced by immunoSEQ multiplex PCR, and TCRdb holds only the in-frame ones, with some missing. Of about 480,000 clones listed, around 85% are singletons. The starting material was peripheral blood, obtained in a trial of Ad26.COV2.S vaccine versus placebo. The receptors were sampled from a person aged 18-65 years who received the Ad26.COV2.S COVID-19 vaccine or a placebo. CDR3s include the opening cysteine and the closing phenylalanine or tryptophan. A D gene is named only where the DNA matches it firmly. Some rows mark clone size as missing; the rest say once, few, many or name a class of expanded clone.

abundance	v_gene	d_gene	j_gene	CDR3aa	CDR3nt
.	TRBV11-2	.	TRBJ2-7	CASSLFPPLSPYEQYF	TGTGCCAGCAGCTTATTCCCCCCCTTATCACCCTACGAGCAGTACTTC
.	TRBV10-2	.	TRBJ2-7	CASSARPGSYEQYF	TGCGCCAGCAGTGCTAGGCCCGGATCCTACGAGCAGTACTTC
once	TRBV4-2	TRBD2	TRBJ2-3	CASSETGTSGGRGTQYF	TGTGCCAGCAGCGAAACCGGGACTAGCGGAGGGAGGGGTACGCAGTATTTT
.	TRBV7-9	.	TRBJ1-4	CASSLASLVITNEKLFF	TGTGCCAGCAGCTTAGCATCTCTTGTCATAACTAATGAAAAACTGTTTTTT
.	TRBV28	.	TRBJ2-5	CASSWLTTGSQYF	TGTGCCAGCAGTTGGCTCACTACAGGGTCCCAGTACTTC
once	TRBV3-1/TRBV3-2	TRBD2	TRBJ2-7	CASSRPTSGRAHEQYF	TGTGCCAGCAGCCGACCAACTAGCGGGAGGGCCCACGAGCAGTACTTC
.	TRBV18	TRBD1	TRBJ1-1	CASSPRTGVDTEAFF	TGTGCCAGCTCACCACGGACAGGGGTTGACACTGAAGCTTTCTTT
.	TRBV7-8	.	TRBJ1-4	CASSLRGGKLFF	TGTGCCAGCAGCTTAAGGGGTGGGAAACTGTTTTTT
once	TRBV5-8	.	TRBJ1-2	CASSLLGIERGYTF	TGTGCCAGCAGCTTGTTAGGGATCGAAAGGGGCTACACCTTC
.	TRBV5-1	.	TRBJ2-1	CASSSLMASLGHNEQFF	TGCGCCAGCAGCTCTTTAATGGCTAGTCTCGGGCACAATGAGCAGTTCTTC
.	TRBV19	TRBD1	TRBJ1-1	CASGTGTEAFF	TGTGCCAGTGGGACAGGGACTGAAGCTTTCTTT
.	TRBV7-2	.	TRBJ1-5	CASSPQDFRNQPQHF	TGTGCCAGCAGTCCTCAGGATTTTCGCAATCAGCCCCAGCATTTT
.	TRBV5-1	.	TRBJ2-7	CASSLAGTTLYEQYF	TGCGCCAGCAGCTTGGCCGGGACCACCCTCTACGAGCAGTACTTC
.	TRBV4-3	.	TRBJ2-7	CASSQGGLLPYEQYF	TGCGCCAGCAGCCAAGGGGGGCTACTTCCCTACGAGCAGTACTTC
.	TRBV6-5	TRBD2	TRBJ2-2	CASSYWRSGSGGELFF	TGTGCCAGCAGTTACTGGCGTAGCGGGAGTGGGGGGGAGCTGTTTTTT
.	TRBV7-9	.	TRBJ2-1	CASSTIGGRERRDEQFF	TGTGCCAGCAGCACCATAGGGGGTCGGGAGCGTCGGGATGAGCAGTTCTTC
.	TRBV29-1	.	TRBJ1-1	CSVGEDTEAFF	TGCAGCGTTGGGGAGGACACTGAAGCTTTCTTT
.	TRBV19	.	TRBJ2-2	CASSIDRGTGELFF	TGTGCCAGTAGTATAGACAGGGGCACCGGGGAGCTGTTTTTT
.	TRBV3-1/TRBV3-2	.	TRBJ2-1	CASSQDDLGRQFF	TGTGCCAGCAGCCAAGACGACTTGGGACGGCAGTTCTTC
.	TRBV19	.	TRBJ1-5	CASSNYPLGHLNQPQHF	TGTGCCAGTTCTAATTACCCTCTTGGACACCTAAATCAGCCCCAGCATTTT
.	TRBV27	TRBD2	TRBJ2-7	CASSSLGGNYEQYF	TGTGCCAGCAGCTCCCTGGGGGGGAACTACGAGCAGTACTTC
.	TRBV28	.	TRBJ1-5	CASSFRGSQPQHF	TGTGCCAGCAGTTTTCGGGGCTCACAGCCCCAGCATTTT
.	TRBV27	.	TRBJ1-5	CASRRPNQPQHF	TGTGCCAGCAGGAGGCCCAATCAGCCCCAGCATTTT
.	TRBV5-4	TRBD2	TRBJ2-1	CASSLGGRALNEQFF	TGTGCCAGCAGCTTAGGCGGGAGGGCCTTGAATGAGCAGTTCTTC
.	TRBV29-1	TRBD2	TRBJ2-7	CSVVSASGSSYEQYF	TGCAGCGTTGTCTCGGCTAGCGGGAGCTCCTACGAGCAGTACTTC
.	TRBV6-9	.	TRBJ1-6	CASSAGTPYNSPLHF	TGTGCCAGCAGTGCAGGGACACCCTATAATTCACCCCTCCACTTT
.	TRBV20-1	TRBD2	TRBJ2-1	CSASLGGRPGNEQFF	TGCAGTGCTAGTTTGGGCGGGAGGCCGGGGAATGAGCAGTTCTTC
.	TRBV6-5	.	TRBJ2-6	CASRLPGSGANVLTF	TGTGCCAGCAGATTGCCAGGGTCCGGGGCCAACGTCCTGACTTTC
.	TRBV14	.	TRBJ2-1	CASSQAVFGEQFF	TGTGCCAGCAGCCAAGCGGTTTTTGGAGAGCAGTTCTTC
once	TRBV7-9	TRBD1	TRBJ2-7	CASSLDPGQGAHEQYF	TGTGCCAGCAGCTTAGACCCCGGACAGGGGGCACACGAGCAGTACTTC
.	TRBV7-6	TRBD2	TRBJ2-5	CASSPPGGSGSRETQYF	TGTGCCAGCAGCCCCCCCGGGGGTAGCGGGAGCCGGGAGACCCAGTACTTC
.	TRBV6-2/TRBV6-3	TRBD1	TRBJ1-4	CASSGQGWEKLFF	TGTGCCAGCAGCGGACAGGGCTGGGAAAAACTGTTTTTT
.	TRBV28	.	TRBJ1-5	CASSSGQTNQPQHF	TGTGCCAGCAGTTCCGGACAGACCAATCAGCCCCAGCATTTT
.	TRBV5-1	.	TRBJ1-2	CASGTGGASTYGYTF	TGCGCCAGCGGGACGGGAGGGGCGTCTACCTATGGCTACACCTTC
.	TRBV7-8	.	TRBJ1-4	CASSPSLTVRSLLFF	TGTGCCAGCAGCCCCAGTTTGACGGTTCGGAGTCTGTTGTTTTTT
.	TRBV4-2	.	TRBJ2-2	CASSQDFGGSTGELFF	TGTGCCAGCAGCCAAGATTTTGGGGGGTCCACCGGGGAGCTGTTTTTT
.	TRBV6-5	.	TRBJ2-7	CASSYFPGSYEQYF	TGTGCCAGCAGTTACTTCCCAGGGTCCTACGAGCAGTACTTC
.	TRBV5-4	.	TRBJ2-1	CASSLVASNEQFF	TGTGCCAGCAGCTTGGTGGCCAGCAATGAGCAGTTCTTC
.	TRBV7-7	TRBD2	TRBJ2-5	CASSLGLSTMETQYF	TGTGCTAGCAGCTTGGGACTATCCACGATGGAGACCCAGTACTTC
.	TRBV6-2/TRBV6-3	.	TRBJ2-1	CASSYSSISGEQFF	TGTGCCAGCAGTTACTCGAGTATTTCGGGTGAGCAGTTCTTC
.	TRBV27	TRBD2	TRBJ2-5	CASSASGTSPETQYF	TGTGCCAGCAGTGCCTCCGGGACTAGCCCAGAGACCCAGTACTTC
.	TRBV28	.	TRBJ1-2	CASRPPTGNGYTF	TGTGCCAGCAGGCCCCCGACAGGCAATGGCTACACCTTC
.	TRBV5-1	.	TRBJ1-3	CASSLEGNTIYF	TGCGCCAGCAGCTTAGAGGGAAACACCATATATTTT
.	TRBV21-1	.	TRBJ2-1	CASSKGTGGRYNEQFF	TGTGCCAGCAGCAAAGGGACAGGGGGCAGGTACAATGAGCAGTTCTTC
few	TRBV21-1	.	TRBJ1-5	CASNHRGEGNQPQHF	TGTGCCAGCAACCACAGGGGGGAGGGCAATCAGCCCCAGCATTTT
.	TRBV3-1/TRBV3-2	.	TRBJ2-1	CASSQELNEQFF	TGTGCCAGCAGCCAAGAGTTAAATGAGCAGTTCTTC
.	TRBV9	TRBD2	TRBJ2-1	CASSDGGNEQFF	TGTGCCAGCAGCGACGGGGGGAATGAGCAGTTCTTC
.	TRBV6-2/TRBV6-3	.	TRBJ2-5	CASSPLATQHF	TGTGCCAGCAGTCCGCTAGCGACCCAGCACTTC
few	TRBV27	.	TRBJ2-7	CASGVSYEQYF	TGTGCCAGCGGGGTCTCCTACGAGCAGTACTTC
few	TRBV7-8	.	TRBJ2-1	CASSLYAVPGNEQFF	TGTGCCAGCAGCTTATACGCGGTCCCCGGGAATGAGCAGTTCTTC